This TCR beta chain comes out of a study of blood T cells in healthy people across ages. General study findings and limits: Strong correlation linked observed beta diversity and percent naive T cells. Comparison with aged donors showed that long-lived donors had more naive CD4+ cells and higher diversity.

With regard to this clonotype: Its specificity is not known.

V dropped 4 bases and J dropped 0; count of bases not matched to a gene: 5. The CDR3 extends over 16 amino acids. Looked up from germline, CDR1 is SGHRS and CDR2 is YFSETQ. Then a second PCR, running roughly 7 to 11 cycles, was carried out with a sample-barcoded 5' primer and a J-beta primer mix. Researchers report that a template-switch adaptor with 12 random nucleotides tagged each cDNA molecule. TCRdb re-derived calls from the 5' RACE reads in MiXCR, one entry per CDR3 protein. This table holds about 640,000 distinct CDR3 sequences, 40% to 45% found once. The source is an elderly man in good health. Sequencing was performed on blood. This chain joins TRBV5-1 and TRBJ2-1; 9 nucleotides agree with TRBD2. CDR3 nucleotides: TGCGCCAGCAGCCTCTATAGCGGGGGCTCCTACAATGAGCAGTTCTTC. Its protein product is CASSLYSGGSYNEQFF.